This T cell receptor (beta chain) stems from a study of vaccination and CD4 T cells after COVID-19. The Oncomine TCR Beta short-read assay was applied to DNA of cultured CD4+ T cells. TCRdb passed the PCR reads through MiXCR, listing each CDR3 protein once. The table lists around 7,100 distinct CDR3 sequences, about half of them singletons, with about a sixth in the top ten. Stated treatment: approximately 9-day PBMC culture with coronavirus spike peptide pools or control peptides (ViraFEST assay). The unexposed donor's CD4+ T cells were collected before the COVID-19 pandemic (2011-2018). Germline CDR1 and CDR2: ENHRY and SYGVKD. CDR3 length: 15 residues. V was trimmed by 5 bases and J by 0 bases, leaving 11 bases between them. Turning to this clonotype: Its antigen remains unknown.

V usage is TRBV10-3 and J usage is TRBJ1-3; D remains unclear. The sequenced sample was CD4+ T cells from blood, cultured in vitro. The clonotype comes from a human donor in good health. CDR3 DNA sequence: TGTGCCATCAGTCCTACAGTTCTCTCTGGAAACACCATATATTTT. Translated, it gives CAISPTVLSGNTIYF.